The clone carrying this T cell receptor (beta chain) was counted between two and nine times. Its antigen is still unknown. The data originate from a study of cytomegalovirus exposure and HLA in healthy donors. Study context: The platform used for the 110 or so validation repertoires matched that of the roughly 670 first-cohort repertoires, a later analysis reported. Study-wide points: Among TCR sequences, most were rare, though some public TCRs appeared in many donors.

Generated by immunoSEQ multiplex PCR, the TCRdb table keeps only in-frame clones and is missing some. Counted here are 200,000 to 250,000 clones, approximately 83% occurring once; the ten biggest clones make up around 15%. CDR3 length: 11 amino acids. The V end lost 6 bases, the J end lost 7 bases, and 12 bases lay between the germline ends. Germline lookup yields CDR1 SQVTM and CDR2 ANQGSEA. The J gene is TRBJ1-2, the V gene TRBV29-1; no clear D gene. This receptor was identified in a woman aged 30 to 39 in good health and CMV-seropositive. The material sequenced was PBMCs. The CDR3 DNA reads TGCAGCGTCGGCGACCGGCCTGGCTACACCTTC. This sequence encodes CSVGDRPGYTF.